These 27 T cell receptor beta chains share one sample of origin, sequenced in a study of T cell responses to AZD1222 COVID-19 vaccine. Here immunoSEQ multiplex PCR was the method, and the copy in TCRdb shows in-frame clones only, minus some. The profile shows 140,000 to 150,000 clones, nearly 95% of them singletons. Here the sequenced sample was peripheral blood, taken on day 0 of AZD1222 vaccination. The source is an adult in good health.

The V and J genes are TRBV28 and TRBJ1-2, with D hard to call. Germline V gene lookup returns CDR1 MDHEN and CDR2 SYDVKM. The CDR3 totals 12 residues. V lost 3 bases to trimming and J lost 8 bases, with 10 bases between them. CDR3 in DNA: TGTGCCAGCAGTTTGACACGGAGAGGCTACACCTTC. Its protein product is CASSLTRRGYTF.

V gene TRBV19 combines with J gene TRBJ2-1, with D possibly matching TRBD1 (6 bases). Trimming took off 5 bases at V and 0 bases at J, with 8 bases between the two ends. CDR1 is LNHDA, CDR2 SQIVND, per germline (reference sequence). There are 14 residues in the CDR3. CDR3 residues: CASSVGASYNEQFF. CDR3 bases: TGTGCCAGTAGTGTGGGGGCCTCCTACAATGAGCAGTTCTTC.

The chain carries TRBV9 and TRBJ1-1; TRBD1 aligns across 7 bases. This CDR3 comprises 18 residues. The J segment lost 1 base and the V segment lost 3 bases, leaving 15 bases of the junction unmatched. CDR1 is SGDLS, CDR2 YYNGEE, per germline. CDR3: CASSARLLRTGPNTEAFF. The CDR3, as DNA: TGTGCCAGCAGCGCGCGCCTTTTAAGGACAGGCCCGAACACTGAAGCTTTCTTT.

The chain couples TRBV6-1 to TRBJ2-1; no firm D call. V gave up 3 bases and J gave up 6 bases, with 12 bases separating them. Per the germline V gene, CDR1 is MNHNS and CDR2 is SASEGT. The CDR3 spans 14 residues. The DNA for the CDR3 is TGTGCCAGCAGTGACGGCGGTCCCCCCAATGAGCAGTTCTTC. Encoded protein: CASSDGGPPNEQFF.

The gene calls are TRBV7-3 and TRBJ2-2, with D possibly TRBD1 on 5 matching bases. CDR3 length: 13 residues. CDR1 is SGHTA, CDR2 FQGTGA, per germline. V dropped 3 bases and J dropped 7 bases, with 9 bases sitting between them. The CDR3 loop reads CASSFLQDGELFF. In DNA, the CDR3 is TGTGCCAGCAGCTTCCTACAGGACGGGGAGCTGTTTTTT.

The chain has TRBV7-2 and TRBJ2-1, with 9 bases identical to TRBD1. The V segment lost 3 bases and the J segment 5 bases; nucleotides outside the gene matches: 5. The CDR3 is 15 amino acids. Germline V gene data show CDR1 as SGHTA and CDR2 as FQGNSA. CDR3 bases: TGTGCCAGCAGCTTGGGAGGGACAGGGAACAATGAGCAGTTCTTC. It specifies CASSLGGTGNNEQFF.

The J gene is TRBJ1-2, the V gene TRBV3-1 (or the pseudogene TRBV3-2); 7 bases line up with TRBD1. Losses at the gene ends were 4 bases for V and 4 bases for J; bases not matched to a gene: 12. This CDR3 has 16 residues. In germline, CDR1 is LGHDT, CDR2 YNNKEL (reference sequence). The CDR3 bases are TGTGCCAGCAGCCCCCTCTGGACAGGTTCCCGCTATGGCTACACCTTC. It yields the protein CASSPLWTGSRYGYTF.

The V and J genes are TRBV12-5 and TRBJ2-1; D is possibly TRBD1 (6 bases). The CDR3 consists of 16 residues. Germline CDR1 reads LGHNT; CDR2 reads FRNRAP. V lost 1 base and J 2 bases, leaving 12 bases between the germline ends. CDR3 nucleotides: TGTGCTAGTGGTTTGGCCCGGACAGAGACCTACAATGAGCAGTTCTTC. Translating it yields CASGLARTETYNEQFF. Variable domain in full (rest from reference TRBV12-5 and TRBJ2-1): DARVTQTPRHKVTEMGQEVTMRCQPILGHNTVFWYRQTMMQGLELLAYFRNRAPLDDSGMPKDRFSAEMPDATLATLKIQPSEPRDSAVYFCASGLARTETYNEQFFGPGTRLTVL.

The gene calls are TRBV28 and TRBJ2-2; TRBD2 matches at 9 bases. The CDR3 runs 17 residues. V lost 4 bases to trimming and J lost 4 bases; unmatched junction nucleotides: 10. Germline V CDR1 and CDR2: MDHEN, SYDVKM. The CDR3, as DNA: TGTGCCAGCAGTTGGGATGAGCGGGAGGCTGGCACCGGGGAGCTGTTTTTT. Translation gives CASSWDEREAGTGELFF.

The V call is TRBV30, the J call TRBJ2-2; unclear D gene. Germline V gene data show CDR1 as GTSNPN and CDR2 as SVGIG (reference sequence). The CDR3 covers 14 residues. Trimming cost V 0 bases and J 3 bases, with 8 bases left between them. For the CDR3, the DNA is TGTGCCTGGAGTGTACTACAGCACACCGGGGAGCTGTTTTTT. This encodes CAWSVLQHTGELFF.

DNA for the CDR3: TGTGCCAGCAGCCCGCAGGGTCGACCAGATACGCAGTATTTT. Protein: CASSPQGRPDTQYF. The V call is TRBV7-2, the J call TRBJ2-3, with D tentatively TRBD1 (5 bases). Germline CDR1 is SGHTA and CDR2 is FQGNSA. CDR3 size: 14 residues. The ends were cut back, 5 bases at V and 4 bases at J, with 13 bases in the middle.

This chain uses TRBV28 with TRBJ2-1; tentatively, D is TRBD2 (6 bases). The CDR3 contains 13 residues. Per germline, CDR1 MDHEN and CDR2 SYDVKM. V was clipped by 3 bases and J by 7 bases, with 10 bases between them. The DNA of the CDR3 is TGTGCCAGCAGTTTTCAGGAGGGGAATGAGCAGTTCTTC. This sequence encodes CASSFQEGNEQFF.

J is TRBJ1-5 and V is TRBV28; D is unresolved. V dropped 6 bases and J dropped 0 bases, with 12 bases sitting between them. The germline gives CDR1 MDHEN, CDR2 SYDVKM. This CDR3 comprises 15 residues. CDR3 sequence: CASSPLSNSNQPQHF. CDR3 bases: TGTGCCAGCAGCCCCCTCTCTAATAGCAATCAGCCCCAGCATTTT. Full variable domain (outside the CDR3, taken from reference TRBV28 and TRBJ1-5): DVKVTQSSRYLVKRTGEKVFLECVQDMDHENMFWYRQDPGLGLRLIYFSYDVKMKEKGDIPEGYSVSREKKERFSLILESASTNQTSMYLCASSPLSNSNQPQHFGDGTRLSIL.

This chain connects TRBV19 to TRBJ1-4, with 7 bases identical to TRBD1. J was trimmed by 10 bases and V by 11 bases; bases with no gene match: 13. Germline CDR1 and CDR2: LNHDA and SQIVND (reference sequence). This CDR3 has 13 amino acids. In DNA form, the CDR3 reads TGTGCCGTTTCCGGGACAGTCGAAGGAAAACTGTTTTTT. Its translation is CAVSGTVEGKLFF.

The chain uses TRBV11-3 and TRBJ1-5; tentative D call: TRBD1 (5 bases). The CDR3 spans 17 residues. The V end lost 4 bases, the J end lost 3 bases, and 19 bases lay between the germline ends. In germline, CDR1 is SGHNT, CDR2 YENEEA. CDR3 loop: CASSSPILRGLNQPQHF. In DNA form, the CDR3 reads TGTGCCAGCAGCTCGCCAATCCTCCGGGGCCTCAATCAGCCCCAGCATTTT. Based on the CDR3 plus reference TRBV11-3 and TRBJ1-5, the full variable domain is EAGVVQSPRYKIIEKKQPVAFWCNPISGHNTLYWYLQNLGQGPELLIRYENEEAVDDSQLPKDRFSAERLKGVDSTLKIQPAELGDSAVYLCASSSPILRGLNQPQHFGDGTRLSIL.

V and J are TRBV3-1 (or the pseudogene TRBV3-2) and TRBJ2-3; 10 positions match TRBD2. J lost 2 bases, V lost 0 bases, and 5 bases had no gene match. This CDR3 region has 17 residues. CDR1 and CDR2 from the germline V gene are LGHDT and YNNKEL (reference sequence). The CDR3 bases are TGTGCCAGCAGCCAAGAATCGCTAGCGGGAGCCACAGATACGCAGTATTTT. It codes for CASSQESLAGATDTQYF.

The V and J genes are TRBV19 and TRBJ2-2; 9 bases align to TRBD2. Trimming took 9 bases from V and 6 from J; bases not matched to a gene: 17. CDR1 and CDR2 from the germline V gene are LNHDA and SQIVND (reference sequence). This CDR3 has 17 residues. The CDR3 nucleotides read TGTGCCAGCAGCAGTCGTAGTAGCGGGAGCATAGCCGGGGAGCTGTTTTTT. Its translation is CASSSRSSGSIAGELFF.

CDR3 loop: CASSSWGGSSYEQYF. Written as DNA, the CDR3 is TGTGCCAGCAGTTCCTGGGGGGGTTCCTCCTACGAGCAGTACTTC. The V call is TRBV27, the J call TRBJ2-7; 7 positions match TRBD2. The CDR3 spans 15 residues. J gave up 0 bases and V 4 bases, and 6 bases lay outside the gene matches. Germline V CDR1 and CDR2: MNHEY, SMNVEV (reference sequence).

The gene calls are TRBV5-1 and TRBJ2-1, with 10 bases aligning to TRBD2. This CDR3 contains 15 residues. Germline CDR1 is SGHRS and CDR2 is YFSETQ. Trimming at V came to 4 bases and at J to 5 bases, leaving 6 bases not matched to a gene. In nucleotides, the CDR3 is TGCGCCAGCAGCCAAGGACTAGCGGTGAACAATGAGCAGTTCTTC. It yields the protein CASSQGLAVNNEQFF.

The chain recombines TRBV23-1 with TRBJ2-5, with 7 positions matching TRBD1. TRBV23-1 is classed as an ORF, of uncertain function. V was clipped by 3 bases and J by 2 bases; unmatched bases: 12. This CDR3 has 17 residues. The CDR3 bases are TGCGCCAGCAGTCATGGGGACCCCGGGACAGAACAAGAGACCCAGTACTTC. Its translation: CASSHGDPGTEQETQYF.

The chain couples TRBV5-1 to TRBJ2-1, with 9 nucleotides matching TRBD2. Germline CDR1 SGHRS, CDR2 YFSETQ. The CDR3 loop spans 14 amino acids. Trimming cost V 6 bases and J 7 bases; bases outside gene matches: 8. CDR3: CASTGTSLLNEQFF. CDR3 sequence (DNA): TGCGCCAGCACAGGGACTAGCCTGTTAAATGAGCAGTTCTTC.

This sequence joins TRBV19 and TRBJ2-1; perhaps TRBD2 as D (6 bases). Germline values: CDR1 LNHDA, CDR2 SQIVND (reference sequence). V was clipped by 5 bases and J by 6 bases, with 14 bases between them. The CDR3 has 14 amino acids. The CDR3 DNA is TGTGCCAGTAGTGTTGGAGGGCCCAGCAATGAGCAGTTCTTC. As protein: CASSVGGPSNEQFF. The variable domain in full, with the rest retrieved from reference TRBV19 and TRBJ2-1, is DGGITQSPKYLFRKEGQNVTLSCEQNLNHDAMYWYRQDPGQGLRLIYYSQIVNDFQKGDIAEGYSVSREKKESFPLTVTSAQKNPTAFYLCASSVGGPSNEQFFGPGTRLTVL.

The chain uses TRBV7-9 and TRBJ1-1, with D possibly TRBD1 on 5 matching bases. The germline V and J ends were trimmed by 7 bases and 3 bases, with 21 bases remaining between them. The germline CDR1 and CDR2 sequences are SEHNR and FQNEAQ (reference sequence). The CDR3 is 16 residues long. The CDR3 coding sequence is TGTGCCAGCACTAGAGAGGGTGGCAGAGGGGACACTGAAGCTTTCTTT. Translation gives CASTREGGRGDTEAFF. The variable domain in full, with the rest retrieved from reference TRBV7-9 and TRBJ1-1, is DTGVSQNPRHKITKRGQNVTFRCDPISEHNRLYWYRQTLGQGPEFLTYFQNEAQLEKSRLLSDRFSAERPKGSFSTLEIQRTEQGDSAMYLCASTREGGRGDTEAFFGQGTRLTVV.

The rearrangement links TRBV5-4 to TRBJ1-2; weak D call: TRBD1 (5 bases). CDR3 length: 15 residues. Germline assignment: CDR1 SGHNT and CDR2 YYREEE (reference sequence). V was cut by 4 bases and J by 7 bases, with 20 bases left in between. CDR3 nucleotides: TGTGCCAGCAGCGCTTCGCCGGGACGCCGTGTTGGCTACACCTTC. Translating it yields CASSASPGRRVGYTF. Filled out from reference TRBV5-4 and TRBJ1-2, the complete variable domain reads ETGVTQSPTHLIKTRGQQVTLRCSSQSGHNTVSWYQQALGQGPQFIFQYYREEENGRGNFPPRFSGLQFPNYSSELNVNALELDDSALYLCASSASPGRRVGYTFGSGTRLTVV.

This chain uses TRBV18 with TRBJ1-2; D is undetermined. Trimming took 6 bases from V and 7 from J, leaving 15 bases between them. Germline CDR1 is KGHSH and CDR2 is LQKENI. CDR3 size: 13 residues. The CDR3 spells CASSPGLEFGYTF. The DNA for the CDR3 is TGTGCCAGCTCGCCTGGGTTAGAGTTTGGCTACACCTTC.

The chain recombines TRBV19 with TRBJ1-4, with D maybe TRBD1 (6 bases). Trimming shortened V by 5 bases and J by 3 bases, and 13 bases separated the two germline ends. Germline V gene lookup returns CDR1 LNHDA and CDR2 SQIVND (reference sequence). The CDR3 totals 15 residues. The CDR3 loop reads CASSPPGAANEKLFF. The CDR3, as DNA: TGTGCCAGTAGTCCGCCGGGGGCGGCTAATGAAAAACTGTTTTTT.

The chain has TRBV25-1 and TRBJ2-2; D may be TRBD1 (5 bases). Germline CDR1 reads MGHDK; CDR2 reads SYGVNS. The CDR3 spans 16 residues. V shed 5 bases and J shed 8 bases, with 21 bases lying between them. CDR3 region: CASSQHSIGAGGELFF. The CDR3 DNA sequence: TGTGCCAGCAGTCAACACTCCATTGGGGCTGGTGGGGAGCTGTTTTTT.